These 29 T cell receptor beta chains came from one sample sequenced in a study of T cell responses to AZD1222 COVID-19 vaccine. Produced via immunoSEQ multiplex PCR; TCRdb's table is partial and in-frame only. The repertoire holds roughly 140,000 clones, approximately 88% seen once, with 3% to 3.5% in the top ten. This specimen was peripheral blood, taken on day 0 of MenACWY control vaccination. The receptors come from an adult in good health.

CDR3 in amino acids: CASSQTGDTPQHF. The CDR3 bases are TGTGCCAGCAGCCAAACAGGGGATACGCCCCAGCATTTT. This chain links TRBV9 with TRBJ1-5, with 7 bases identical to TRBD1. The germline gives CDR1 SGDLS, CDR2 YYNGEE. The CDR3 length is 13 residues. The V gene end was trimmed by 4 bases and the J gene end by 9 bases; junction bases not matched to a gene: 7. Full variable domain (outside the CDR3, taken from reference TRBV9 and TRBJ1-5): DSGVTQTPKHLITATGQRVTLRCSPRSGDLSVYWYQQSLDQGLQFLIQYYNGEERAKGNILERFSAQQFPDLHSELNLSSLELGDSALYFCASSQTGDTPQHFGDGTRLSIL.

This chain links TRBV11-2 with TRBJ2-6; D is ambiguous. Trimming took off 0 bases at V and 2 bases at J, with 11 bases between the two ends. The CDR3 consists of 17 residues. Per the germline V gene, CDR1 is SGHAT and CDR2 is FQNNGV. In nucleotides, the CDR3 is TGTGCCAGCAGCTTAGATCATGGGAATACTGGGGCCAACGTCCTGACTTTC. Translated: CASSLDHGNTGANVLTF.

Here the CDR3 DNA reads TGCGCCAGCAGCGCGGGGGACAGGGGCTTTATGGAGCCCCAGCATTTT. It yields the protein CASSAGDRGFMEPQHF. The rearrangement joins TRBV5-1 to TRBJ1-5; 10 bases fit TRBD1. The germline gives CDR1 SGHRS, CDR2 YFSETQ. The CDR3 has 16 residues. J was trimmed by 8 bases and V by 4 bases; bases with no gene match: 12.

The chain couples TRBV11-3 to TRBJ2-3, with TRBD1 matching over 10 bases. V gave up 5 bases and J gave up 10 bases; unmatched junction bases: 9. The germline CDR1 and CDR2 sequences are SGHNT and YENEEA. The CDR3 loop spans 14 amino acids. As DNA, the CDR3 is TGTGCCAGCAGCGAAGCCGGGACAGGGGTTCCGCAGTATTTT. Amino acids: CASSEAGTGVPQYF.

The chain couples TRBV7-2 to TRBJ1-1; TRBD1 is a possible D gene (6 bases). The CDR3 is 17 amino acids. V gave up 1 base and J gave up 7 bases, with 22 bases separating them. CDR1 is SGHTA and CDR2 is FQGNSA in the germline V gene. CDR3 sequence: CASSLEALRGGPIEAFF. CDR3 DNA sequence: TGTGCCAGCAGCTTAGAAGCCCTTCGGGGGGGCCCGATTGAAGCTTTCTTT.

A note on this clone: This sample also contains other DNA sequences that code for the same CDR3. The chain links TRBV5-1 to TRBJ1-1; 9 bases map to TRBD1. Germline loops: CDR1 SGHRS, CDR2 YFSETQ. CDR3 size: 14 residues. V was clipped by 4 bases and J by 5 bases; unmatched bases: 6. The CDR3 is CASSPGQGGTEAFF. CDR3 DNA sequence: TGCGCCAGCAGCCCGGGACAGGGAGGAACTGAAGCTTTCTTT.

V gene TRBV27 combines with J gene TRBJ2-2, with D tentatively TRBD2 (7 bases). V gave up 8 bases and J gave up 4 bases, with 14 bases separating them. The germline gives CDR1 MNHEY, CDR2 SMNVEV (reference sequence). This CDR3 spans 14 amino acids. This CDR3 is CASLGGAVTGELFF. In DNA form, the CDR3 reads TGTGCCAGCCTAGGGGGGGCTGTCACCGGGGAGCTGTTTTTT.

This chain links TRBV7-9 with TRBJ1-6; D possibly corresponds to TRBD1 (5 bases). Germline lookup yields CDR1 SEHNR and CDR2 FQNEAQ (reference sequence). The CDR3 consists of 15 residues. Deletions cut 1 base from V and 7 bases from J, with 11 bases between. The CDR3 DNA is TGTGCCAGCAGCTTAGGGGGACCGGGCAATTCACCCCTCCACTTT. It codes for CASSLGGPGNSPLHF.

V is TRBV18 and J is TRBJ1-1; TRBD1 is a possible D gene (5 bases). V shed 2 bases and J shed 2 bases, with 12 bases lying between them. The CDR3 runs 15 residues. Germline V gene lookup returns CDR1 KGHSH and CDR2 LQKENI. The CDR3 reads CASSPRGLFNTEAFF. The CDR3 bases are TGTGCCAGCTCACCAAGGGGCCTATTTAACACTGAAGCTTTCTTT.

The CDR3 DNA reads TGTGCCAGCAAGATGGTGGCTGCCACAGATACGCAGTATTTT. It translates to CASKMVAATDTQYF. The chain links TRBV6-5 to TRBJ2-3; D gene ambiguous. The V gene's germline CDR1 is MNHEY and CDR2 SVGAGI. With 7 bases removed from V and 2 bases from J, the gap between germline ends came to 13 bases. The CDR3 is made up of 14 amino acids.

Remarks on this clone: The same CDR3 can be traced to other DNA sequences in this sample. The genes are TRBV18 and TRBJ2-7, with 7 bases matching TRBD1. CDR1 and CDR2 from the germline V gene are KGHSH and LQKENI. The ends lost 3 bases at V and 3 bases at J; junction bases unmatched: 5. This CDR3 is built from 14 residues. The CDR3 here is CASSPTGTDYEQYF. CDR3 in DNA: TGTGCCAGCTCACCCACCGGGACAGACTACGAGCAGTACTTC.

The V call is TRBV28, the J call TRBJ1-1; 9 bases agree with TRBD1. The CDR3 consists of 17 residues. Losses at the gene ends were 3 bases for V and 1 base for J; bases not matched to a gene: 9. Germline assignment: CDR1 MDHEN and CDR2 SYDVKM. CDR3 sequence (DNA): TGTGCCAGCAGTTTGGACCGGGACAGGGTCACGAACACTGAAGCTTTCTTT. It codes for CASSLDRDRVTNTEAFF.

The J gene is TRBJ1-3, the V gene TRBV29-1; the D is unclear. The CDR3 is 14 amino acids. Trimming stripped 5 bases from V and 4 bases from J, with 15 bases between. Looked up from germline, CDR1 is SQVTM and CDR2 is ANQGSEA. CDR3 in amino acids: CSVLTWETGNTIYF. CDR3 bases: TGCAGCGTTCTAACTTGGGAGACGGGAAACACCATATATTTT.

This chain uses TRBV28 with TRBJ1-5; D is unresolved. The V gene lost 2 bases and the J gene lost 15 bases, with 14 bases spanning the gap. The germline gives CDR1 MDHEN, CDR2 SYDVKM. CDR3 length: 12 residues. The CDR3 reads CASSLTGRLAHF. The CDR3, as DNA: TGTGCCAGCAGTTTAACCGGGCGATTGGCGCATTTT.

The chain links TRBV9 to TRBJ2-1; D is ambiguous. The CDR3 spans 13 residues. CDR1 and CDR2 (germline): SGDLS, YYNGEE. Trimming stripped 3 bases from V and 10 bases from J, with 14 bases between. The DNA for the CDR3 is TGTGCCAGCAGCGCCCGCAGTGGTTCGGAGCAGTTCTTC. Translated, it gives CASSARSGSEQFF.

This chain joins TRBV5-1 and TRBJ2-7; 10 bases are shared with TRBD1. V dropped 0 bases and J dropped 3; count of bases not matched to a gene: 6. This CDR3 spans 16 amino acids. Per germline, CDR1 SGHRS and CDR2 YFSETQ. The CDR3 is CASSLALGQGGYEQYF. For the CDR3, the DNA is TGCGCCAGCAGCTTGGCCCTCGGACAGGGGGGCTACGAGCAGTACTTC.

This sequence joins TRBV5-8 and TRBJ1-4; D not certain. Germline assignment: CDR1 SGHTS and CDR2 YDEGEE. V was clipped by 3 bases and J by 0 bases, with 9 bases between them. CDR3 length equals 15 residues. This chain's CDR3 is CASSSGESTNEKLFF. In DNA form, the CDR3 reads TGTGCCAGCAGCTCCGGGGAATCAACTAATGAAAAACTGTTTTTT.

This clone was seen once. The chain uses TRBV15 and TRBJ1-2; tentatively, D is TRBD1 (5 bases). The CDR3 extends over 14 amino acids. Germline CDR1 and CDR2: LNHNV and YYDKDF (reference sequence). Trimming took 3 bases from V and 3 from J, leaving 11 bases between them. The CDR3 DNA reads as TGTGCCACCAGCAGTTATCAGGGTGACTATGGCTACACCTTC. It codes for CATSSYQGDYGYTF.

The V gene is TRBV20-1, the J gene TRBJ2-1, with TRBD2 matching over 10 bases. From germline, CDR1 is DFQATT and CDR2 SNEGSKA (reference sequence). V lost 3 bases and J lost 5; bases outside the gene matches: 16. CDR3 size: 18 residues. CDR3 in amino acids: CSASVAAPGLAGDNEQFF. The CDR3 region has the DNA TGCAGTGCTAGTGTTGCCGCCCCTGGGCTAGCGGGAGACAATGAGCAGTTCTTC.

The chain has TRBV29-1 and TRBJ1-5; D is perhaps TRBD1 (6 bases). The CDR3 runs to 14 residues. Looked up from germline, CDR1 is SQVTM and CDR2 is ANQGSEA. V lost 3 bases to trimming and J lost 4 bases, with 13 bases between them. CDR3 region: CSVDGWTANQPQHF. The DNA for the CDR3 is TGCAGCGTTGACGGCTGGACAGCAAATCAGCCCCAGCATTTT.

The chain is built from TRBV5-6 and TRBJ1-5, with TRBD1 as a possible D gene (5 bases). This CDR3 is built from 15 residues. In germline, CDR1 is SGHDT, CDR2 YYEEEE. The ends were cut back, 3 bases at V and 6 bases at J, with 16 bases in the middle. CDR3 residues: CASSSGRGVSQPQHF. The CDR3 DNA reads as TGTGCCAGCAGCTCTGGACGGGGGGTGAGTCAGCCCCAGCATTTT.

Comments on this clone: A read error may produce the germline difference seen at one junction end. The chain has TRBV6-5 and TRBJ2-7; D is undetermined. The germline V gene encodes CDR1 MNHEY and CDR2 SVGAGI. The CDR3 sequence is 10 residues long. The CDR3 region has the DNA TGTGCCAGTGGGTCCTACGAGCAGCACTTC. This sequence encodes CASGSYEQHF.

Points on this clone: Germline and junction disagree at one end, which may indicate a read error. This CDR3 is CASSSDPRFTYNEQFF. The CDR3 DNA follows: TGTGCTAGCAGTTCGGACCCGAGGTTCACCTACAATGAGCAGTTCTTC. This chain connects TRBV7-7 to TRBJ2-1; D unresolved. In germline, CDR1 is SSHAT, CDR2 FNYEAQ (reference sequence). The CDR3 is made up of 16 amino acids.

The V and J genes are TRBV19 and TRBJ1-1; the D is unclear. Per the germline V gene, CDR1 is LNHDA and CDR2 is SQIVND (reference sequence). Between the trimmed V and J ends, which lost 3 bases and 2 bases, there was a span of 19 bases. This CDR3 region has 17 residues. In DNA form, the CDR3 reads TGTGCCAGTAGTATCCCCCCCGCGTGGTCAGGCAACACTGAAGCTTTCTTT. Protein sequence: CASSIPPAWSGNTEAFF.

The chain uses TRBV11-2 and TRBJ2-7; D is unresolved. CDR1 and CDR2 from the germline V gene are SGHAT and FQNNGV. CDR3 length equals 15 residues. Trimming pared 3 bases from V and 2 bases from J, leaving 14 bases between. This CDR3 is CASSFARDPTYEQYF. In nucleotides, the CDR3 is TGTGCCAGCAGCTTCGCTAGAGACCCGACCTACGAGCAGTACTTC.

This clone has a single count. The rearrangement joins TRBV30 to TRBJ2-7, with D possibly TRBD2 on 5 matching bases. This CDR3 comprises 13 residues. With 1 base removed from V and 7 bases from J, the gap between germline ends came to 14 bases. From germline, CDR1 is GTSNPN and CDR2 SVGIG (reference sequence). This chain's CDR3 is CAWSETRRGEQYF. The CDR3 DNA reads TGTGCCTGGAGTGAAACGCGCAGAGGGGAGCAGTACTTC.

V is TRBV20-1 and J is TRBJ2-1, with D perhaps being TRBD1 or TRBD2 (5 bases each). Trimming removed 3 bases from V and 6 bases from J, with 9 bases in between. The CDR3 runs to 12 residues. Looked up from germline, CDR1 is DFQATT and CDR2 is SNEGSKA (reference sequence). The DNA of the CDR3 is TGCAGTGCTAGTGGGACCATCAATGAGCAGTTCTTC. It specifies CSASGTINEQFF.

The gene calls are TRBV7-9 and TRBJ1-1; D possibly corresponds to TRBD1 (6 bases). This CDR3 has 13 residues. V was shortened by 4 bases and J by 5 bases, with 11 bases between the two germline ends. Germline V gene sequence: CDR1 SEHNR, CDR2 FQNEAQ (reference sequence). The CDR3 bases are TGTGCCAGCAGCTCAACAGGGTATACTGAAGCTTTCTTT. Protein sequence: CASSSTGYTEAFF.

V and J are TRBV19 and TRBJ1-5; no definite D call. CDR1 LNHDA and CDR2 SQIVND come from the germline V gene (reference sequence). This CDR3 is 14 amino acids long. Trimming stripped 5 bases from V and 3 bases from J, with 11 bases between. The CDR3: CASSPGIPNQPQHF. The DNA for the CDR3 is TGTGCCAGTAGTCCCGGGATCCCCAATCAGCCCCAGCATTTT. Filled out from reference TRBV19 and TRBJ1-5, the complete variable domain reads DGGITQSPKYLFRKEGQNVTLSCEQNLNHDAMYWYRQDPGQGLRLIYYSQIVNDFQKGDIAEGYSVSREKKESFPLTVTSAQKNPTAFYLCASSPGIPNQPQHFGDGTRLSIL.